These T cell receptor beta chains were read from a single sample in a study of response to subunit inactivated influenza vaccine. Each CDR3 protein gets one entry after TCRdb re-called the RT-PCR reads with MiXCR. Among about 500,000 distinct CDR3 sequences, approximately 15% were seen once, and the ten largest hold less than 4%. This specimen consisted of CD4+ T cells sorted from PBMCs, obtained around 25 months after vaccination. Source of these receptors: a man aged 50-75 years who received an inactivated influenza vaccine. CDR3s include the opening cysteine and the closing phenylalanine or tryptophan. D genes are given only for firm matches. A clone size is listed for some rows: how often the clone was seen (once, few, many), or a class if it is expanded.

D gene	J gene	clone size	V gene	CDR3 protein	CDR3 DNA
TRBD2	TRBJ2-3	few	TRBV20-1	CSALLAGVGDTQYF	TGCAGTGCCCTCCTAGCGGGAGTCGGAGATACGCAGTATTTT
TRBD2	TRBJ2-7	many	TRBV11-1	CASSSGLAGPTPFYEQYF	TGTGCCAGCAGCTCCGGACTAGCGGGACCGACCCCTTTCTACGAGCAGTACTTC
TRBD2	TRBJ2-7	many	TRBV27	CASSIGTSGRGYEQYF	TGTGCCAGCAGTATAGGGACTAGCGGGAGAGGATACGAGCAGTACTTC
TRBD1	TRBJ2-3	many	TRBV20-1	CSAGTANTDTQYF	TGCAGTGCCGGGACAGCCAACACAGATACGCAGTATTTT
-	TRBJ1-5	few	TRBV20-1	CSASWGLNQPQHF	TGCAGTGCTAGCTGGGGGCTCAATCAGCCCCAGCATTTT
-	TRBJ2-3	-	TRBV14	CASSQYGVRAGGDTQYF	TGTGCCAGCAGCCAATACGGGGTGAGGGCCGGCGGGGATACGCAGTATTTT
-	TRBJ1-5	-	TRBV28	CASIKSLRVLNQPQHF	TGTGCCAGCATAAAATCCCTCAGGGTCCTCAATCAGCCCCAGCATTTT
-	TRBJ2-2	-	TRBV6-2/TRBV6-3	CASTALLTGELFF	TGTGCCAGCACCGCCCTGTTGACCGGGGAGCTGTTTTTT
TRBD1	TRBJ2-1	few	TRBV4-2	CASSQGRDRAMDEQFF	TGTGCCAGCAGCCAAGGCAGGGACAGGGCAATGGATGAGCAGTTCTTC
TRBD1	TRBJ2-2	few	TRBV5-1	CASSRRTGTGVAGELFF	TGCGCCAGCAGCCGAAGAACCGGGACAGGGGTAGCCGGGGAGCTGTTTTTT
-	TRBJ2-1	-	TRBV7-2	CASRQGTAAYNEQFF	TGTGCCAGCAGACAAGGGACCGCGGCCTACAATGAGCAGTTCTTC
TRBD1	TRBJ1-3	few	TRBV4-3	CASSREGTAGNTIYF	TGCGCCAGCAGCCGAGAGGGGACAGCTGGAAACACCATATATTTT
TRBD1	TRBJ2-7	-	TRBV6-6	CASSYGTATYEQYF	TGTGCCAGCAGTTATGGGACAGCGACCTACGAGCAGTACTTC
-	TRBJ2-7	-	TRBV12-3/TRBV12-4	CASSSGTNYEQYF	TGTGCCAGCAGTTCCGGGACCAACTACGAGCAGTACTTC
TRBD2	TRBJ2-5	few	TRBV19	CASSMGLAAQETQYF	TGTGCCAGTTCAATGGGACTAGCGGCTCAAGAGACCCAGTACTTC
-	TRBJ2-7	few	TRBV5-1	CASSLVRAGSEQYF	TGCGCCAGCAGCTTGGTCCGTGCAGGGAGCGAGCAGTACTTC
-	TRBJ1-5	-	TRBV20-1	CSALQGANQPQHF	TGCAGTGCTTTACAGGGCGCCAATCAGCCCCAGCATTTT
TRBD2	TRBJ2-7	few	TRBV7-8	CASSLSGIAYEQYF	TGTGCCAGCAGCCTTAGCGGGATCGCCTACGAGCAGTACTTC
-	TRBJ2-7	-	TRBV6-1	CASRPLAGSSYEQYF	TGTGCCAGCAGGCCACTCGCGGGGAGCTCCTACGAGCAGTACTTC
-	TRBJ2-3	once	TRBV12-3/TRBV12-4	CASLRGVADTQYF	TGTGCCAGCCTCCGAGGGGTCGCAGATACGCAGTATTTT
-	TRBJ2-2	-	TRBV29-1	CSVTPGTGELFF	TGCAGCGTTACCCCTGGGACCGGGGAGCTGTTTTTT
-	TRBJ1-5	-	TRBV4-3	CASSQDSGNNQPQHF	TGCGCCAGCAGCCAAGATTCAGGGAACAATCAGCCCCAGCATTTT
-	TRBJ2-1	-	TRBV6-5	CASSYLGSYNEQFF	TGTGCCAGCAGTTACTTAGGGTCCTACAATGAGCAGTTCTTC